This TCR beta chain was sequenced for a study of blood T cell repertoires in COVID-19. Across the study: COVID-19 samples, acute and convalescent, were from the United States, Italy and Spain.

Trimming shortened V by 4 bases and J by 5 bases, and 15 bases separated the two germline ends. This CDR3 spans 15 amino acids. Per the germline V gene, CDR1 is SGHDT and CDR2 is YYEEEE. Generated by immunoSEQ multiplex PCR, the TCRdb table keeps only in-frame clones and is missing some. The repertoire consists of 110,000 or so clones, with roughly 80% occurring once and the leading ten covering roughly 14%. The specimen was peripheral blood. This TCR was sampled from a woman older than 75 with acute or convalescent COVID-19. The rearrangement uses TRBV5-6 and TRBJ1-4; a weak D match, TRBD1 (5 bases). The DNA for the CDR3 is TGTGCCAGCAGCCGGGTAGCGGGGCGCAATGAAAAACTGTTTTTT. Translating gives CASSRVAGRNEKLFF.